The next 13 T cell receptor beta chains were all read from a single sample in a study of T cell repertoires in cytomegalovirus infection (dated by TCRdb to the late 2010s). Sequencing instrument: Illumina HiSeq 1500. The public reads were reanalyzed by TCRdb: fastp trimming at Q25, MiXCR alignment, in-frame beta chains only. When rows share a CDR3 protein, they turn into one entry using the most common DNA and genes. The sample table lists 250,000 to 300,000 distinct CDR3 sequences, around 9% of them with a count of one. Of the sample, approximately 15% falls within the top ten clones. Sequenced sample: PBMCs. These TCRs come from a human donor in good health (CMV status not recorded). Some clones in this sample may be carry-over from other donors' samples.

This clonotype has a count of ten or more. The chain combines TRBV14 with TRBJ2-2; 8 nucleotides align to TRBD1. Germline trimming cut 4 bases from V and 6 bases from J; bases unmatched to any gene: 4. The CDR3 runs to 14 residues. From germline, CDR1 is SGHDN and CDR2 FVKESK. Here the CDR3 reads CASSLWTGSGELFF. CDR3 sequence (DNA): TGTGCCAGCAGCCTGTGGACAGGGTCCGGGGAGCTGTTTTTT.

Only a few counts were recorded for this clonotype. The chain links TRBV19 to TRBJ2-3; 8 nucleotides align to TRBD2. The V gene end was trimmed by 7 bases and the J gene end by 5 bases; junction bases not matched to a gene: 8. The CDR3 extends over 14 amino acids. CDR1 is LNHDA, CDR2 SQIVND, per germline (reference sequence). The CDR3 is CASKDSGALDTQYF. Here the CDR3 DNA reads TGTGCCAGTAAAGATAGCGGGGCCCTAGATACGCAGTATTTT.

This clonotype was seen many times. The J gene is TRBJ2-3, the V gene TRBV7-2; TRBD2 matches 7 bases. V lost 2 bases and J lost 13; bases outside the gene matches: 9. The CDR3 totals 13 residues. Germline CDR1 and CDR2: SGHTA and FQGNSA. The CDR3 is CASSLKRGGDEYF. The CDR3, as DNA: TGTGCCAGCAGCTTAAAAAGGGGAGGGGATGAGTATTTT.

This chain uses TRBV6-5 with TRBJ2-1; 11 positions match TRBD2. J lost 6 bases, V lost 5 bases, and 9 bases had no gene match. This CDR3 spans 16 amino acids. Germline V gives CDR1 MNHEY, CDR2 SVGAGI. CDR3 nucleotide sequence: TGTGCCAGCAGTGCCTTCGGGACTAGCGGCCCCAATGAGCAGTTCTTC. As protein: CASSAFGTSGPNEQFF.

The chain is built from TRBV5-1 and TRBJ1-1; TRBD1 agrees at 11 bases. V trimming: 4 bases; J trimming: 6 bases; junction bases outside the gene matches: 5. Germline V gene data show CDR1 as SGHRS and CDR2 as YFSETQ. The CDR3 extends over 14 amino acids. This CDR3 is CASSIRDRGAEAFF. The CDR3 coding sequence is TGCGCCAGCAGCATCCGGGACAGGGGGGCTGAAGCTTTCTTT.

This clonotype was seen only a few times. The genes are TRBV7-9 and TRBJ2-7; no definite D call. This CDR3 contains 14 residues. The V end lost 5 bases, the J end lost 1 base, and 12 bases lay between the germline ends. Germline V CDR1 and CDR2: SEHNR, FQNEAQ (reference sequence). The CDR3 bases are TGTGCCAGCAGCCCGGACGGTATATCCTACGAGCAGTACTTC. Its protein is CASSPDGISYEQYF. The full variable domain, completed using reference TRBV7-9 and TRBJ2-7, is DTGVSQNPRHKITKRGQNVTFRCDPISEHNRLYWYRQTLGQGPEFLTYFQNEAQLEKSRLLSDRFSAERPKGSFSTLEIQRTEQGDSAMYLCASSPDGISYEQYFGPGTRLTVT.

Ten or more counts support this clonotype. The CDR3 sequence is CASSLGPSQPQHF. CDR3 coding DNA: TGTGCCAGCAGCTTGGGACCGAGTCAGCCCCAGCATTTT. This chain links TRBV7-3 with TRBJ1-5, with D perhaps matching TRBD1 (5 bases). The CDR3 totals 13 residues. Trimming cost V 3 bases and J 6 bases, with 9 bases left between them. CDR1 SGHTA and CDR2 FQGTGA come from the germline V gene. Variable domain in full (rest from reference TRBV7-3 and TRBJ1-5): GAGVSQTPSNKVTEKGKYVELRCDPISGHTALYWYRQSLGQGPEFLIYFQGTGAADDSGLPNDRFFAVRPEGSVSTLKIQRTERGDSAVYLCASSLGPSQPQHFGDGTRLSIL.

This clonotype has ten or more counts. CDR3 nucleotides: TGTGCCAGCAGCCATGTCCAATTTGAAGCTTTCTTT. It specifies CASSHVQFEAFF. The rearrangement uses TRBV7-6 and TRBJ1-1; D is uncertain. Deletions cut 5 bases from V and 7 bases from J, with 11 bases between. The CDR3 contains 12 residues. Germline values: CDR1 SGHVS, CDR2 FNYEAQ.

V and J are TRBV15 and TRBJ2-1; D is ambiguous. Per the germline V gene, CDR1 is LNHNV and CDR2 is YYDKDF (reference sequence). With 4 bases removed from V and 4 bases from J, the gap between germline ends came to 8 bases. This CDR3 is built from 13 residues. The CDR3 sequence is CATSMPLYNEQFF. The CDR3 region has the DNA TGTGCCACCAGCATGCCCCTATACAATGAGCAGTTCTTC.

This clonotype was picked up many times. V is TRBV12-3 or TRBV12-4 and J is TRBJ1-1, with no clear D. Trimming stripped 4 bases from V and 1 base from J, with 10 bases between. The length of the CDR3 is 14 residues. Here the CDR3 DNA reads TGTGCCAGCAGTTCCCCGCGGGGGAACACTGAAGCTTTCTTT. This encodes CASSSPRGNTEAFF.

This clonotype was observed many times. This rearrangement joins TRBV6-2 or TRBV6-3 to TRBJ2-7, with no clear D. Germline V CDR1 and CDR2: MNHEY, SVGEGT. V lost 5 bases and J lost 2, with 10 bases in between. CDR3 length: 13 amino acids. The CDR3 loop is CASSRTGPYEQYF. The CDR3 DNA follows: TGTGCCAGCAGTCGGACGGGCCCCTACGAGCAGTACTTC.

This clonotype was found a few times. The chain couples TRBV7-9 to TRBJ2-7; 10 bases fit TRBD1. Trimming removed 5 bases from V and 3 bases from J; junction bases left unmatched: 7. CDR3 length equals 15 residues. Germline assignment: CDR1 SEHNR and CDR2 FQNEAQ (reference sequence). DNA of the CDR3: TGTGCCAGCAGCCGCGGAGGACAGGGGGTCTACGAGCAGTACTTC. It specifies CASSRGGQGVYEQYF.

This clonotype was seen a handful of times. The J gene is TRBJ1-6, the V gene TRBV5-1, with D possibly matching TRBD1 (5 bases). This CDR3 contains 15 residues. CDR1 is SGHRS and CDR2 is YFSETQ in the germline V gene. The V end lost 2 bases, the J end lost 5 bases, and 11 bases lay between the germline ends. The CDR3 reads CASSFLTGNNSPLHF. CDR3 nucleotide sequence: TGCGCCAGCAGCTTTTTAACAGGCAATAATTCACCCCTCCACTTT.